The 8 T cell receptor beta chains presented below share a single source sample, sequenced in a study of early T cells in non-severe SARS-CoV-2 infection. TCRdb processed the 5' RACE reads anew with MiXCR; each CDR3 protein has one entry. The profile shows approximately 40,000 distinct CDR3 sequences, more than 8% of them singletons. The sequenced sample was whole blood. These receptors all come from an adult who was a healthcare worker with PCR-confirmed SARS-CoV-2 infection or an uninfected control (not recorded which).

Many counts were recorded for this clonotype. The chain uses TRBV20-1 and TRBJ2-7; D is undetermined. The CDR3 covers 11 residues. Germline values: CDR1 DFQATT, CDR2 SNEGSKA (reference sequence). Trimming pared 1 base from V and 5 bases from J, leaving 6 bases between. CDR3 nucleotide sequence: TGCAGTGCTAGAGTAAACAACGAGCAGTACTTC. It codes for CSARVNNEQYF.

The table lists this clonotype with many counts. The V call is TRBV19, the J call TRBJ2-7, with D perhaps being TRBD1 or TRBD2 (5 bases each). Trimming removed 7 bases at V and 6 bases at J, with 10 bases between. The length of the CDR3 is 11 residues. Germline-derived CDR1 and CDR2 are LNHDA and SQIVND (reference sequence). The CDR3 region has the DNA TGTGCCAGTAATTTTGGGGGCGAGCAGTACTTC. This translates into CASNFGGEQYF.

This clonotype has at least ten counts. The chain carries TRBV15 and TRBJ2-3; D is ambiguous. V shed 3 bases and J shed 5 bases, with 9 bases lying between them. The CDR3 totals 13 residues. Per germline, CDR1 LNHNV and CDR2 YYDKDF (reference sequence). The CDR3 region has the DNA TGTGCCACCAGCAGGGTTAGTATAGATACGCAGTATTTT. Residues: CATSRVSIDTQYF.

This clonotype was picked up a small number of times. This chain uses TRBV9 with TRBJ2-3, with 13 positions matching TRBD2. This CDR3 spans 17 amino acids. After removal of 2 bases from V and 6 bases from J, the junction contained 9 bases not matched to a gene. Per germline, CDR1 SGDLS and CDR2 YYNGEE. CDR3 nucleotide sequence: TGTGCCAGCAGCGTGAGCTCCGGGACTAGCGGGGTGGATACGCAGTATTTT. Its protein is CASSVSSGTSGVDTQYF.

This clonotype showed up just once. The chain has TRBV12-3 or TRBV12-4 and TRBJ1-1; D remains ambiguous. This CDR3 is built from 15 residues. V was clipped by 1 base and J by 1 base, with 10 bases between them. The CDR3 coding sequence is TGTGCCAGCAGTTTAGTAGATGCACCGAACACTGAAGCTTTCTTT. Translated: CASSLVDAPNTEAFF.

This clonotype is medium-sized (0.01 to 0.1%). The chain uses TRBV20-1 and TRBJ2-3; TRBD2 matches at 11 bases. The CDR3 has 15 residues. Germline CDR1 is DFQATT and CDR2 is SNEGSKA (reference sequence). The trim removed 6 bases at V and 0 bases at J, leaving 5 bases unmatched. CDR3 protein: CSAQTSGVSTDTQYF. The CDR3 bases are TGCAGTGCCCAGACTAGCGGGGTTAGCACAGATACGCAGTATTTT.

In this sample, this clonotype turned up once. J is TRBJ2-7 and V is TRBV6-6; D ambiguous. With 6 bases removed from V and 3 bases from J, the gap between germline ends came to 12 bases. Germline CDR1 MNHNY, CDR2 SVGAGI (reference sequence). This CDR3 spans 13 amino acids. DNA for the CDR3: TGTGCCAGCAGCCATGGACGGTACTACGAGCAGTACTTC. It encodes CASSHGRYYEQYF.

The gene calls are TRBV7-2 and TRBJ2-4, with unresolved D. Trimming removed 1 base from V and 6 bases from J, with 13 bases in between. CDR3 size: 15 residues. The V gene's germline CDR1 is SGHTA and CDR2 FQGNSA. The CDR3 protein is CASSLENTLLNIQYF. The CDR3 nucleotides read TGTGCCAGCAGCTTAGAAAACACCCTCCTAAACATTCAGTACTTC.